The T cell receptor (beta chain) described here comes from a study of a mutant IDH1 vaccine in newly diagnosed glioma. As for the study in general: The earlier regimen, radiotherapy, temozolomide, or both, was most often both. Study findings and constraints: Pseudoprogression showed no apparent link to changes in top peripheral T cell clonotypes.

CDR3 length: 14 amino acids. Germline CDR1 KGHSH, CDR2 LQKENI. After removal of 1 base from V and 5 bases from J, the junction contained 4 bases not matched to a gene. Turning to this clone: Its antigen is not identified.

Stated time point: week 47, end of study. It was 300 ug of mutant IDH1 20-mer peptide that made up each vaccine dose, given with topical imiquimod. Profiled with immunoSEQ multiplex PCR; TCRdb holds only in-frame clones, not every one. This sample has approximately 25,000 clones, with less than 90% found just once. The rearrangement uses TRBV18 and TRBJ1-2, with 7 bases lining up with TRBD1. This sample comprised PBMCs, obtained from a glioma patient whose treatment included an IDH1 peptide vaccine. The receptor's source is a man between 40 and 49 years old with glioma. The CDR3: CASSPRDSQYGYTF. The CDR3 DNA sequence: TGTGCCAGCTCACCACGGGACAGTCAGTATGGCTACACCTTC.